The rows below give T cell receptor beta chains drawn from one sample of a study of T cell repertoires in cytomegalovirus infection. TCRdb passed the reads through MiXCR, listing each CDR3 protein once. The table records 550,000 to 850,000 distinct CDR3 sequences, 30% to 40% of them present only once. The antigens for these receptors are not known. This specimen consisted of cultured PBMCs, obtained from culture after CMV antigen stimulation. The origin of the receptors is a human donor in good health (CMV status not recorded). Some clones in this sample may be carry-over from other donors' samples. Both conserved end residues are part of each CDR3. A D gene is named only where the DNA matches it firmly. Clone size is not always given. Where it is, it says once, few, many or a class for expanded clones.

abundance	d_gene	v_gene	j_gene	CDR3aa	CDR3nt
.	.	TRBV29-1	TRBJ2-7	CSAGNYEQYF	TGCAGCGCCGGAAACTACGAGCAGTACTTC
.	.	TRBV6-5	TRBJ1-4	CASSPWDGGTEKLFF	TGTGCCAGCAGTCCCTGGGACGGGGGCACTGAAAAACTGTTTTTT
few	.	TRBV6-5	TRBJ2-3	CASNDGTPTQYF	TGTGCCAGCAACGACGGGACCCCCACGCAGTATTTT
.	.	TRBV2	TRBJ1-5	CASTSDSQQPQHF	TGTGCCAGCACTTCGGACAGCCAACAGCCCCAGCATTTT
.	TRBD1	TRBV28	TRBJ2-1	CASSRPGTEKYNEQFF	TGTGCCAGCAGTCGGCCCGGGACAGAGAAATACAATGAGCAGTTCTTC
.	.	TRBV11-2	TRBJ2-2	CASSLDAHGTGELFF	TGTGCCAGCAGCTTAGACGCCCACGGGACCGGGGAGCTGTTTTTT
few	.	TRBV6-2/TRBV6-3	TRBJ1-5	CASRRTDNQPQHF	TGTGCCAGCAGAAGGACAGACAATCAGCCCCAGCATTTT
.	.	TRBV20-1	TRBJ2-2	CSAPSDPGGELFF	TGCAGTGCTCCCTCTGACCCCGGCGGGGAGCTGTTTTTT
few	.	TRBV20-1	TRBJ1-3	CSAREYRGAGNTIYF	TGCAGTGCTAGAGAATATCGCGGGGCTGGAAACACCATATATTTT
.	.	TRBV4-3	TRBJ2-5	CASSQEPLSETQYF	TGCGCCAGCAGCCAAGAACCATTATCGGAGACCCAGTACTTC
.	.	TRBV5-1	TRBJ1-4	CASSNREANEKLFF	TGCGCCAGCAGCAACAGGGAGGCTAATGAAAAACTGTTTTTT
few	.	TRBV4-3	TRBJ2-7	CASSQDNRHYEQYF	TGCGCCAGCAGCCAAGATAACAGGCACTACGAGCAGTACTTC
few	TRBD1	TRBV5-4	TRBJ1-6	CASSRQGRESPLHF	TGTGCCAGCAGCCGACAGGGGAGAGAGTCACCCCTCCACTTT
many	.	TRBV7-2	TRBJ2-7	CASSLVSVFYEQYF	TGTGCCAGCAGCTTAGTATCAGTTTTCTACGAGCAGTACTTC
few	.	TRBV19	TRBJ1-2	CASSIGTVGYTF	TGTGCCAGTAGTATAGGGACAGTCGGCTACACCTTC
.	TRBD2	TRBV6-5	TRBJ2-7	CASSRGTSEAYEQYF	TGTGCCAGCAGTCGCGGGACTAGCGAAGCCTACGAGCAGTACTTC
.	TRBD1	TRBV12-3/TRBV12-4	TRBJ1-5	CASRPTQGANQPQHF	TGTGCCAGCAGACCAACACAGGGGGCGAATCAGCCCCAGCATTTT
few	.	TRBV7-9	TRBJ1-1	CASSFIAVNTEAFF	TGTGCCAGCAGCTTTATTGCGGTGAACACTGAAGCTTTCTTT
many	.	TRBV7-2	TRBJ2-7	CASSSAPRDSRYEQYF	TGTGCCAGCAGCTCAGCCCCCCGGGACTCACGCTACGAGCAGTACTTC
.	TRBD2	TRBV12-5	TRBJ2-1	CASGSLAGGPYNEQFF	TGTGCTAGTGGGTCACTAGCGGGAGGGCCCTACAATGAGCAGTTCTTC
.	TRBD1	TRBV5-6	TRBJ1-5	CASSQDRGLDQPQHF	TGTGCCAGCAGCCAGGACAGGGGGCTGGATCAGCCCCAGCATTTT
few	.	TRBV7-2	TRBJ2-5	CASSPQFGWPQETQYF	TGTGCCAGCAGCCCCCAGTTTGGATGGCCTCAAGAGACCCAGTACTTC
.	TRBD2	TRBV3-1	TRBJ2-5	CASSPPTSGSETQYF	TGTGCCAGCAGCCCCCCCACTAGCGGGAGCGAGACCCAGTACTTC
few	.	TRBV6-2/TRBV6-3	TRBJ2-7	CASSPGTPISYEQYF	TGTGCCAGCAGTCCCGGGACTCCTATTTCCTACGAGCAGTACTTC
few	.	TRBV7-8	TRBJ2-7	CASRKTGTSGEQYF	TGTGCCAGCAGAAAAACCGGGACCTCTGGCGAGCAGTACTTC
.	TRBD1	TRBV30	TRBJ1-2	CAWSAGGGYTF	TGTGCCTGGAGCGCAGGGGGTGGCTACACCTTC
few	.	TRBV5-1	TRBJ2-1	CASSRGVAYNEQFF	TGCGCCAGCAGTCGCGGGGTAGCCTACAATGAGCAGTTCTTC
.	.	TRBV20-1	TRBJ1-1	CSVSSGNTEAFF	TGCAGTGTATCGTCAGGTAACACTGAAGCTTTCTTT
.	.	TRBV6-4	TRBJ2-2	CASSDWTTGELFF	TGTGCCAGCAGTGACTGGACTACCGGGGAGCTGTTTTTT
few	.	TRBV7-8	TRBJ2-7	CASSLEYGSEQYF	TGTGCCAGCAGCTTAGAGTATGGGTCCGAGCAGTACTTC
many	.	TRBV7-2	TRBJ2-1	CASSPRGPSGNEQFF	TGTGCCAGCAGCCCGAGGGGACCCTCAGGCAATGAGCAGTTCTTC
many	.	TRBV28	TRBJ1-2	CASSPSDGKANYGYTF	TGTGCCAGCAGCCCTTCCGACGGAAAAGCTAACTATGGCTACACCTTC